This T cell receptor (beta chain) is drawn from a study of shared clonotypes between healthy human individuals. V was pared by 2 bases and J by 2 bases, with 10 bases between. This CDR3 contains 15 residues. The germline CDR1 and CDR2 sequences are KGHSH and LQKENI. As to this clone: Its antigen is not known.

Researchers ran the assay at a deep level. TCRdb's copy holds only in-frame clones and misses some; the assay was immunoSEQ multiplex PCR. The repertoire holds 490,000 or so clones, with around 80% as singletons. Study-level results: Only blood was sampled; tissue repertoires likely differ. Expectations were that clonotype sharing among donors would be affected by sequencing depth.

The sample consisted of PBMCs. The receptor was isolated from a woman aged 40 to 55 in good health. Some clones in this sample may be carry-over from other donors' samples. The gene calls are TRBV18 and TRBJ2-1; D is undetermined. The CDR3 nucleotides read TGTGCCAGCTCACCAGCCGGGTTCCCCTACAATGAGCAGTTCTTC. Its translation is CASSPAGFPYNEQFF. Combining the CDR3 with reference TRBV18 and TRBJ2-1 gives the whole variable domain NAGVMQNPRHLVRRRGQEARLRCSPMKGHSHVYWYRQLPEEGLKFMVYLQKENIIDESGMPKERFSAEFPKEGPSILRIQQVVRGDSAAYFCASSPAGFPYNEQFFGPGTRLTVL.